The clone carrying this T cell receptor (beta chain) was observed a few times. Its antigen is as yet unknown. These data belong to a study of T cell repertoires in cytomegalovirus infection. Study context: Both a matching HLA type and CMV infection were indicated by public TCR beta signatures. Study-level findings and limits: Carriers of CMV plus the relevant HLA were identified by cumulative public TCR beta family frequency. The ex vivo response showed dominance by HLA-C-restricted CMV-specific TCR beta clonotypes.

Germline values: CDR1 SEHNR, CDR2 FQNEAQ (reference sequence). There are 14 residues in the CDR3. Trimming shortened V by 5 bases and J by 7 bases, and 15 bases separated the two germline ends. TCRdb re-analysed the reads in MiXCR, keeping a single row per CDR3 protein. The repertoire has fewer than 6,500 distinct CDR3 sequences, around 50% of them found once; the top ten carry about 90%. The sequence was obtained from a human donor in good health (CMV status not recorded). Some clones in this sample may be carry-over from other donors' samples. The chain recombines TRBV7-9 with TRBJ2-1, with D perhaps TRBD1 (5 bases). Sequenced sample: PBMCs, sequenced either directly or after in vitro stimulation (not recorded which). The CDR3 reads CASSPLKGLNEQFF. CDR3 sequence (DNA): TGTGCCAGCAGCCCCCTCAAGGGGCTAAATGAGCAGTTCTTC.